These T cell receptor beta chains were read from a single sample in a study of post-analysis software for immune sequencing data. TCRdb passed the PCR reads through MiXCR, listing each CDR3 protein once. The repertoire holds hundreds of thousands of distinct CDR3 sequences, approximately 60% seen once, with approximately 10% in the top ten. Input material: blood. The receptors were sampled from a girl aged 2 to 10 with multiple sclerosis. Each CDR3 is given with its conserved first and last residue. Fields, in order: CDR3 protein, V gene, J gene, D gene. D genes are given only for firm matches.

CASSLVGLPRVQTPYNEQFF	TRBV5-1	TRBJ2-1	NA
CASSEAAGNGYTF	TRBV10-2	TRBJ1-2	NA
CASARGRETQYF	TRBV2	TRBJ2-5	NA
CSGSRGFSSYNEQFF	TRBV29-1	TRBJ2-1	TRBD1
CASSPRGAAAPPLHF	TRBV7-2	TRBJ1-6	NA
CAGSEVWIGEGNTEAFF	TRBV6-1	TRBJ1-1	NA
CASSPLGQTNYGYTF	TRBV5-5	TRBJ1-2	NA
CASSYSRGDNEQFF	TRBV6-5	TRBJ2-1	NA
CATSPTTGQGTYNEQFF	TRBV24-1	TRBJ2-1	TRBD1
CASSAGHRSGANVLTF	TRBV2	TRBJ2-6	NA
CSARRTDQPQHF	TRBV20-1	TRBJ1-5	NA
CASSGRGVAYEQYF	TRBV5-6	TRBJ2-7	NA
CASSLPQGLQETQYF	TRBV28	TRBJ2-5	TRBD2
CASSLEGRKVETQYF	TRBV5-1	NA	NA
CASSGSGSLSYNEQFF	TRBV4-1	TRBJ2-1	TRBD2
CASSYSTNTEAFF	TRBV6-5	TRBJ1-1	NA
CASSETGTGSNQPQHF	TRBV6-1	TRBJ1-5	TRBD1
CASSEDSSSYNEQFF	TRBV4-1	TRBJ2-1	NA
CASSLEKETQYF	TRBV5-1	TRBJ2-5	NA
CASRRSYEQYF	TRBV12-3/TRBV12-4	TRBJ2-7	NA
CASSSGTGLDGQFF	TRBV6-5	TRBJ2-1	TRBD1
CASSQTRGESNQPQHF	TRBV5-5	TRBJ1-5	NA
CASSLQRGTPYEQYF	TRBV11-1	TRBJ2-7	NA
CATEGSDTQYF	TRBV7-9	TRBJ2-3	NA
CASSPPQAGDPDTQYF	TRBV7-9	TRBJ2-3	TRBD2
CAWSLSERALGEQYF	TRBV30	TRBJ2-7	NA
CASSPGASGEYNEQFF	TRBV7-2	TRBJ2-1	TRBD2
CASSEGLNNEQFF	TRBV6-1	TRBJ2-1	NA
CATSRGGGTVNEQFF	TRBV15	TRBJ2-1	TRBD2
CASSTPDRVNQPQHF	TRBV6-6	TRBJ1-5	TRBD1
CASSPTTSGETDTQYF	TRBV2	TRBJ2-3	TRBD2
CSARNRGTANQPQHF	TRBV20-1	TRBJ1-5	TRBD1
CSARERRAHNEQFF	TRBV20-1	TRBJ2-1	NA
CASRESNEQYF	TRBV12-3/TRBV12-4	TRBJ2-7	NA
CASSDAQGFEQYF	TRBV5-1	TRBJ2-7	NA
CASSSTGTGVSEQYF	TRBV12-3/TRBV12-4	NA	TRBD1
CASSFKAALGSSGVYNEQFF	TRBV12-3/TRBV12-4	TRBJ2-1	TRBD2
CSVGPSGLGNEQFF	TRBV20-1	TRBJ2-1	TRBD2
CASRPDRGNQPQHF	TRBV27	TRBJ1-5	TRBD1
CASSQREREKETQYF	TRBV3-1	TRBJ2-5	TRBD2
CASSAKTGGNTEAFF	TRBV6-1	TRBJ1-1	TRBD1
CASGEDGTDTQYF	TRBV12-3/TRBV12-4	TRBJ2-3	NA
CASSLSGTETQYF	TRBV27	TRBJ2-5	NA
CASSPSIAGENTDTQYF	TRBV12-3/TRBV12-4	TRBJ2-3	TRBD2
CASSSRSGAGFEQFF	TRBV12-3/TRBV12-4	TRBJ2-1	NA